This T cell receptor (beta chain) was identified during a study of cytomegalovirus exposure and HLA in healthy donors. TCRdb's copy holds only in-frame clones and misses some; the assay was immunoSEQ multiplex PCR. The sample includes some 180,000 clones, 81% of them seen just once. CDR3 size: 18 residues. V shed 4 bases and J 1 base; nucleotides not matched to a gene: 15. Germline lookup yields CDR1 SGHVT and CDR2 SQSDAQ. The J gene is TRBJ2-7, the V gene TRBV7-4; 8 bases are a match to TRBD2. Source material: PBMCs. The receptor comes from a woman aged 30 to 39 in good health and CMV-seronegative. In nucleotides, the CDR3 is TGTGCCAGCAGCTCCCCGGGCCTCCCTAGCGGGTATTCCTACGAGCAGTACTTC. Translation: CASSSPGLPSGYSYEQYF.